The 9 T cell receptor beta chains in this list originate from one sample, sequenced in a study of blood T cells in healthy people across ages. PCR was performed a second time for 7 to 11 cycles using a sample-barcoded 5' primer and a J-beta primer mix. MiXCR, applied by TCRdb to the 5' RACE reads, yields one record per CDR3 protein. In the table there are about 760,000 distinct CDR3 sequences, more than 55% of which are singletons. Sequences were obtained from blood. The receptors derive from a man in his forties in good health.

In its sample, this clonotype was seen a few times. This chain uses TRBV29-1 with TRBJ1-2; D possibly corresponds to TRBD1 (5 bases). Germline-derived CDR1 and CDR2 are SQVTM and ANQGSEA. Trimming shortened V by 4 bases and J by 0 bases, and 15 bases separated the two germline ends. CDR3 length: 15 amino acids. CDR3 in amino acids: CSVGGLGRTNYGYTF. DNA for the CDR3: TGCAGCGTTGGGGGACTTGGGAGAACTAACTATGGCTACACCTTC.

Concerning this clonotype: The final CDR3 position lacks the conserved phenylalanine or tryptophan, pointing to a likely read error. V gene TRBV5-1 combines with J gene TRBJ2-5; D not certain. Germline CDR1 reads SGHRS; CDR2 reads YFSETQ. The CDR3 has 13 amino acids. The V end lost 0 bases, the J end lost 5 bases, and 8 bases lay between the germline ends. This CDR3 is CASSLGLGETQYL. The CDR3 nucleotides are TGCGCCAGCAGCTTGGGGCTGGGGGAGACCCAGTACCTC.

V is TRBV10-3 and J is TRBJ1-2, with D possibly matching TRBD1 (6 bases). The germline V gene has CDR1 ENHRY and CDR2 SYGVKD. Trimming shortened V by 3 bases and J by 1 base, and 18 bases separated the two germline ends. The CDR3 is 17 amino acids. CDR3 DNA: TGTGCCATCAGTGAAGGGGGGGCGAGTGCCCTTAACTATGGCTACACCTTC. Translating it yields CAISEGGASALNYGYTF.

This clonotype was seen more than once but under ten times. The chain employs TRBV7-2 and TRBJ2-3, with TRBD2 matching 9 bases. Germline CDR1 and CDR2: SGHTA and FQGNSA. Trimming cost V 5 bases and J 1 base; bases outside gene matches: 4. This CDR3 comprises 15 residues. The CDR3 DNA sequence: TGTGCCAGCAGCCTGACTAGCGGTCGCACAGATACGCAGTATTTT. It codes for CASSLTSGRTDTQYF.

The chain couples TRBV20-1 to TRBJ1-2; no reliable D call. Trimming removed 0 bases at V and 5 bases at J, with 16 bases between. CDR3 length: 15 residues. Germline CDR1 DFQATT, CDR2 SNEGSKA (reference sequence). CDR3 sequence (DNA): TGCAGTGCTAGAGACGTAGTAGTCTCACCATATGGCTACACCTTC. It specifies CSARDVVVSPYGYTF.

J is TRBJ2-7 and V is TRBV29-1, with 7 bases fitting TRBD1. Judging by the DNA end, TRBJ2-5 fits better; the J call may be wrong. The CDR3 sequence is 16 residues long. In germline, CDR1 is SQVTM, CDR2 ANQGSEA. The CDR3 sequence: CSVGTVRGSGQETQYF. CDR3 nucleotides: TGCAGCGTTGGGACCGTCAGGGGGTCAGGCCAAGAGACCCAGTACTTC.

In its sample, this clonotype was seen a few times. The chain is built from TRBV7-2 and TRBJ2-1; 11 bases align to TRBD2. This CDR3 comprises 14 residues. Germline CDR1 is SGHTA and CDR2 is FQGNSA. The junction had 1 base not matched to a gene; V was cut back by 3 bases and J by 6 bases. The CDR3 reads CASSFSGRANEQFF. The DNA for the CDR3 is TGTGCCAGCAGCTTTAGCGGGAGGGCCAATGAGCAGTTCTTC.

The chain has TRBV29-1 and TRBJ2-7, with D possibly TRBD2 on 6 matching bases. V lost 6 bases, J lost 4 bases, and 19 bases lay in between. The length of the CDR3 is 14 residues. Germline V gene lookup returns CDR1 SQVTM and CDR2 ANQGSEA. The DNA for the CDR3 is TGCAGCGTCCCCCGGGGGTCCACACCTTACGAGCAGTACTTC. Protein: CSVPRGSTPYEQYF.

V usage is TRBV5-5 and J usage is TRBJ2-7; a weak D match, TRBD2 (6 bases). The CDR3 sequence is 15 residues long. V was cut by 2 bases and J by 3 bases, with 15 bases left in between. CDR1 is SGHKS and CDR2 is YYEKEE in the germline V gene (reference sequence). CDR3: CASSFEASVNYEQYF. Here the CDR3 DNA reads TGTGCCAGCAGCTTCGAAGCTAGCGTTAACTACGAGCAGTACTTC.